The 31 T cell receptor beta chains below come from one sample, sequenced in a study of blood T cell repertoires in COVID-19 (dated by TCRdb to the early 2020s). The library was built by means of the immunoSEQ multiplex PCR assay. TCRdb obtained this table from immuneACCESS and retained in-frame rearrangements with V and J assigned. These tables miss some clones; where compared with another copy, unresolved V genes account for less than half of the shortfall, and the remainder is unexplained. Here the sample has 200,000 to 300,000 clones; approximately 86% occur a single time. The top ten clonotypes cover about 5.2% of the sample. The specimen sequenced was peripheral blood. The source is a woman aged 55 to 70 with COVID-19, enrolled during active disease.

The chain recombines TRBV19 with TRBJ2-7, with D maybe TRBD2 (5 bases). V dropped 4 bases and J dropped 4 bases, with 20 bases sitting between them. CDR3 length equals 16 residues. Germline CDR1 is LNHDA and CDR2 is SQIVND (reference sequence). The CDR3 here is CASSTPPGRGFYEQYF. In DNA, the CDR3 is TGTGCCAGTAGTACGCCGCCGGGGAGAGGGTTTTACGAGCAGTACTTC.

CDR3 in amino acids: CASSYQIDTQYF. The CDR3 region has the DNA TGTGCCAGCAGTTACCAGATAGATACGCAGTATTTT. V is TRBV6-2 or TRBV6-3 and J is TRBJ2-3; D is unclear. Trimming left V 2 bases short and J 5 bases short, with 5 bases between. This CDR3 contains 12 residues. The V gene's germline CDR1 is MNHEY and CDR2 SVGEGT.

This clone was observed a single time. CDR3 loop: CASRSGGVQPQHF. CDR3 nucleotides: TGTGCCAGTAGGTCGGGGGGGGTACAGCCCCAGCATTTT. The chain employs TRBV19 and TRBJ1-5, with D possibly being TRBD1 (5 bases). This CDR3 has 13 amino acids. In germline, CDR1 is LNHDA, CDR2 SQIVND (reference sequence). V lost 6 bases and J 7 bases, leaving 13 bases between the germline ends.

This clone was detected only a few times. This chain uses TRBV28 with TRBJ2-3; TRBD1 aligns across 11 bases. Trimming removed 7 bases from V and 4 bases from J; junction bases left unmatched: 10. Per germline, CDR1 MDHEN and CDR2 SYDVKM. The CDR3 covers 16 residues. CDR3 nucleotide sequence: TGTGCCAGCAAAAAGGGGACAGGGGGAGTTGCAGATACGCAGTATTTT. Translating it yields CASKKGTGGVADTQYF.

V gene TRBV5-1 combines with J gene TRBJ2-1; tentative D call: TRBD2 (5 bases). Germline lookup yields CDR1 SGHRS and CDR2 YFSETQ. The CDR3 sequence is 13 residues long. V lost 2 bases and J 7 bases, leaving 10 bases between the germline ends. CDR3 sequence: CASSFPTKNEQFF. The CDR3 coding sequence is TGCGCCAGCAGCTTCCCGACTAAAAATGAGCAGTTCTTC. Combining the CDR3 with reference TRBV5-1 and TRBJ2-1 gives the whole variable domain KAGVTQTPRYLIKTRGQQVTLSCSPISGHRSVSWYQQTPGQGLQFLFEYFSETQRNKGNFPGRFSGRQFSNSRSEMNVSTLELGDSALYLCASSFPTKNEQFFGPGTRLTVL.

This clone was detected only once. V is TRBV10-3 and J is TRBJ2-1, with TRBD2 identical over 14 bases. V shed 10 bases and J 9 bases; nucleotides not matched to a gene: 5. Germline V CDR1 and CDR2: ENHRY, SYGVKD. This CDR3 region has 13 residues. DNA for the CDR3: TGTGCCACCGGACTAGCGGGAGGCATTGAGCAGTTCTTC. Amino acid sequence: CATGLAGGIEQFF.

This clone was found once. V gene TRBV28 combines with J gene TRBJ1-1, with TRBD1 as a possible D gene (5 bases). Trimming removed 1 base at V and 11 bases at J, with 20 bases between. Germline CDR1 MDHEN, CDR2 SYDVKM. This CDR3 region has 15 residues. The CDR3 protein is CASSLFLRQGVPAFF. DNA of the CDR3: TGTGCCAGCAGTTTATTTTTAAGGCAGGGCGTCCCGGCTTTCTTT. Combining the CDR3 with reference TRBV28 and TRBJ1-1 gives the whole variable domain DVKVTQSSRYLVKRTGEKVFLECVQDMDHENMFWYRQDPGLGLRLIYFSYDVKMKEKGDIPEGYSVSREKKERFSLILESASTNQTSMYLCASSLFLRQGVPAFFGQGTRLTVV.

CDR3 DNA sequence: TGTGCCAGCAGTCCAGTCCCTAGCGGGAGGGCCCTTCCCTACGAGCAGTACTTC. Amino acids: CASSPVPSGRALPYEQYF. This chain links TRBV7-6 with TRBJ2-7; TRBD2 matches at 12 bases. V lost 6 bases, J lost 2 bases, and 14 bases stayed unmatched. The CDR3 is made up of 18 amino acids. Germline lookup yields CDR1 SGHVS and CDR2 FNYEAQ.

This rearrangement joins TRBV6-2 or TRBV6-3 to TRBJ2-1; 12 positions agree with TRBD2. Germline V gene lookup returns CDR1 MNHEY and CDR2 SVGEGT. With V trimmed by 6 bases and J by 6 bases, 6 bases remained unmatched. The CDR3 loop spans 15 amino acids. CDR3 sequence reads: CASSQTSGSFNEQFF. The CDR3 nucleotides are TGTGCCAGCAGCCAGACTAGCGGGAGTTTCAATGAGCAGTTCTTC.

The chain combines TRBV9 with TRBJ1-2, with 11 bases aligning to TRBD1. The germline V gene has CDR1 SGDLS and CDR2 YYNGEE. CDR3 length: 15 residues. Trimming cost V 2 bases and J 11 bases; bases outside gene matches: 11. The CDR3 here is CASSVALGDRGWYTF. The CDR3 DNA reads TGTGCCAGCAGCGTGGCCCTAGGGGACAGGGGGTGGTACACCTTC.

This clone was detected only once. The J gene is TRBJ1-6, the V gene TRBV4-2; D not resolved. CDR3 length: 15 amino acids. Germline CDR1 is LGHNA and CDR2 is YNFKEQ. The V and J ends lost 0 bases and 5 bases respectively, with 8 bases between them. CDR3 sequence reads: CASSQERVDNSPLHF. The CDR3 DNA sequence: TGTGCCAGCAGCCAAGAGAGGGTGGATAATTCACCCCTCCACTTT.

CDR3 in amino acids: CASTSRMGQRAGELFF. CDR3 bases: TGTGCCAGTACTTCACGGATGGGCCAGCGGGCCGGGGAGCTGTTTTTT. This chain links TRBV19 with TRBJ2-2; a possible D gene is TRBD2 (6 bases). Per germline, CDR1 LNHDA and CDR2 SQIVND (reference sequence). The CDR3 spans 16 residues. Trimming removed 7 bases at V and 6 bases at J, with 21 bases between.

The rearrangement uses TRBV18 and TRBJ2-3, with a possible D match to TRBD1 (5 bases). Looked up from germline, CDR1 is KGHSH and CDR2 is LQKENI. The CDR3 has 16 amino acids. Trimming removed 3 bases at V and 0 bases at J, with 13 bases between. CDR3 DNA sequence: TGTGCCAGCTCACCCCAACAGGCTACTAGCACAGATACGCAGTATTTT. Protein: CASSPQQATSTDTQYF.

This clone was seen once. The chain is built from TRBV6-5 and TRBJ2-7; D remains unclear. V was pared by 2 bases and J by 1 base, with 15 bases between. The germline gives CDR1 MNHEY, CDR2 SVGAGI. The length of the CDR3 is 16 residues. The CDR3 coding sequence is TGTGCCAGCAGTTACCAGGATAGGATCGCTTCCTACGAGCAGTACTTC. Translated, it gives CASSYQDRIASYEQYF.

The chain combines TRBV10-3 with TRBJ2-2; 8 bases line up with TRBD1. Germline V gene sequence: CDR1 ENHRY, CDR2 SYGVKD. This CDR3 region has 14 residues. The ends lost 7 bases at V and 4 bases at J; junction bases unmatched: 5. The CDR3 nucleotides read TGTGCCATCACCCAGGGGGCGGTCACCGGGGAGCTGTTTTTT. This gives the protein CAITQGAVTGELFF.

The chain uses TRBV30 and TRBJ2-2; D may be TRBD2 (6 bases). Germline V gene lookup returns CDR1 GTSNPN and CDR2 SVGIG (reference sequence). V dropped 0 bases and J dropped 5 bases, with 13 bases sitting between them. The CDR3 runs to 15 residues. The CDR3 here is CAWSVRGNPTGELFF. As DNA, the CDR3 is TGTGCCTGGAGTGTACGCGGGAACCCTACCGGGGAGCTGTTTTTT.

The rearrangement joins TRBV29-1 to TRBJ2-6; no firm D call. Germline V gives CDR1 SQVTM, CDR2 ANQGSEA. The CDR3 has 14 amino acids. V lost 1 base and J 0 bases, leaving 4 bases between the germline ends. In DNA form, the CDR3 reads TGCAGCGTTGAAGTACACTCTGGGGCCAACGTCCTGACTTTC. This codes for CSVEVHSGANVLTF.

Here the CDR3 reads CASSIVQGGISGANVLTF. The CDR3 DNA reads TGTGCCAGTAGTATAGTACAGGGGGGGATCTCTGGGGCCAACGTCCTGACTTTC. V usage is TRBV19 and J usage is TRBJ2-6, with D maybe TRBD1 (8 bases). Germline V CDR1 and CDR2: LNHDA, SQIVND (reference sequence). V lost 1 base and J lost 0, with 13 bases in between. The CDR3 is made up of 18 amino acids.

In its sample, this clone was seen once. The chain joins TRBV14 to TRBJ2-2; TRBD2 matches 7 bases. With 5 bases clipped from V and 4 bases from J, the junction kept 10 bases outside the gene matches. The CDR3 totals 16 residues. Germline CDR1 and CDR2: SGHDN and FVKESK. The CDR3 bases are TGTGCCAGCAGCTTCTTGGGAGGGCCAAGCACCGGGGAGCTGTTTTTT. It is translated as CASSFLGGPSTGELFF.

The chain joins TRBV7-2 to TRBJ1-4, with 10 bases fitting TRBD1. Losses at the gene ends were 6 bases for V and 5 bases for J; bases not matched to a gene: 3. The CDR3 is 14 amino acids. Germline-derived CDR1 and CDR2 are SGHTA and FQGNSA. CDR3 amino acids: CASSLDRGNEKLFF. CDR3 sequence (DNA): TGTGCCAGCAGTTTGGACAGGGGGAATGAAAAACTGTTTTTT.

CDR3 DNA: TGTGCCAGCAGTGCTACAGGGGCGAACACTGAAGCTTTCTTT. It specifies CASSATGANTEAFF. This chain uses TRBV28 with TRBJ1-1; 7 bases align to TRBD1. Trimming removed 5 bases from V and 1 base from J; junction bases left unmatched: 4. Germline CDR1 and CDR2: MDHEN and SYDVKM. This CDR3 region has 14 residues.

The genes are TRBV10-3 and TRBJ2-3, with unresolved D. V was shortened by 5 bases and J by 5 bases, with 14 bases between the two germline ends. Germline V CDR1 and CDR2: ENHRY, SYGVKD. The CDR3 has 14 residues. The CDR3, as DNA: TGTGCCATCAGTTTTACCACAGTAGGAGATACGCAGTATTTT. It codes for CAISFTTVGDTQYF.

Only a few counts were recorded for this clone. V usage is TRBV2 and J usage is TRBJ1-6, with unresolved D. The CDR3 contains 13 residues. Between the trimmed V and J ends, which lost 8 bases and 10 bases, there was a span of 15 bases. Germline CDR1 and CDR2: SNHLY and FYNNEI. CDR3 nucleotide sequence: TGTGCCAGCTTGACCCACGAGGGCTCACCCCTCCACTTT. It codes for CASLTHEGSPLHF.

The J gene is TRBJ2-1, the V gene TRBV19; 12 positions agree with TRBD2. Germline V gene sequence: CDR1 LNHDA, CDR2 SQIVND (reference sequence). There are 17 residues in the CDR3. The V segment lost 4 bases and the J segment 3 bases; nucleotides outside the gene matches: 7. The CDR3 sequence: CASSTNRTSGNYNEQFF. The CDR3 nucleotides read TGTGCCAGTAGTACAAACAGGACTAGCGGGAACTACAATGAGCAGTTCTTC.

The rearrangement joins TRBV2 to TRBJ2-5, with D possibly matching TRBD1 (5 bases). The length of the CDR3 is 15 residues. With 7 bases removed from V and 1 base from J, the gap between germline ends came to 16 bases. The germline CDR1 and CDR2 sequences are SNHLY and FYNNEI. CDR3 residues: CASNPSATVQETQYF. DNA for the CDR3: TGTGCCAGCAACCCGTCAGCGACAGTCCAAGAGACCCAGTACTTC.

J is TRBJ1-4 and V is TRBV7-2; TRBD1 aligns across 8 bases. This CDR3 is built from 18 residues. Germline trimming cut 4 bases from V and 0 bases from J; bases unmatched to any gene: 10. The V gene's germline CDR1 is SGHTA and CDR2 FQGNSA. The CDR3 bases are TGTGCCAGCAGCTCTAGGGGGACAGGACGTGCAACTAATGAAAAACTGTTTTTT. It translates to CASSSRGTGRATNEKLFF.

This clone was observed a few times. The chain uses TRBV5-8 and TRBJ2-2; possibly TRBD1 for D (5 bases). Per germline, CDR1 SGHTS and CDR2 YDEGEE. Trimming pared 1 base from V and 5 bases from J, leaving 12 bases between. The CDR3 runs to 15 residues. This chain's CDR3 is CASSLLAGRTGELFF. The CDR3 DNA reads TGTGCCAGCAGCTTGTTGGCAGGGCGGACCGGGGAGCTGTTTTTT.

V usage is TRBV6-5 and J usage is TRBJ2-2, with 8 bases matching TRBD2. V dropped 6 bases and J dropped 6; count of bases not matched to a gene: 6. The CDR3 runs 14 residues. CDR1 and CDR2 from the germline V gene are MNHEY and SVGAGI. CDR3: CASRGLEGSGELFF. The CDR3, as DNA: TGTGCCAGCAGGGGACTAGAAGGGTCCGGGGAGCTGTTTTTT.

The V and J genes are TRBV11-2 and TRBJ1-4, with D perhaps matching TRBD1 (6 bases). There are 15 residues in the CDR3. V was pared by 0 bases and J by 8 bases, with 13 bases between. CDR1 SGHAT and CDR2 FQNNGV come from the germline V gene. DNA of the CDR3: TGTGCCAGCAGCTTAGATCGGGGGGGCGGCGAAAAACTGTTTTTT. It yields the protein CASSLDRGGGEKLFF.

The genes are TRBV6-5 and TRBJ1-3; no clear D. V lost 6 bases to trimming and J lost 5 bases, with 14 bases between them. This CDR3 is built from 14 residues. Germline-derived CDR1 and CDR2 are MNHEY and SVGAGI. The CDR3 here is CASRSWGERNTIYF. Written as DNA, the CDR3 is TGTGCCAGCAGGAGCTGGGGAGAGAGAAACACCATATATTTT.

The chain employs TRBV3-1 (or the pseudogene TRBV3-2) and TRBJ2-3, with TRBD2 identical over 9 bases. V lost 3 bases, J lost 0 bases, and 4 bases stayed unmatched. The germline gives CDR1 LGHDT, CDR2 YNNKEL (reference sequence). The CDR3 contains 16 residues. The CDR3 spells CASSHGLARSTDTQYF. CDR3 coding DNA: TGTGCCAGCAGCCATGGACTAGCGCGGAGCACAGATACGCAGTATTTT.